This T cell receptor beta chain stems from a study of beta chain features in type 1 diabetes. Turning to the study itself: Healthy donors resembled patients in age, gender and cell yields. General study findings and limits: Shortening that was moderate but significant affected the TCRB CDR3s of Type 1 diabetes patients in all four CD4+ subsets.

This clone was seen more than once but under ten times. The target antigen is unknown. It was via CD45RO/CCR7/CD25/CD127/CD95/CD27 that CD4+ naive, central memory, regulatory and stem cell-like memory cells were sorted. Expressed TCRB transcripts were sequenced after all isolated RNA was converted to cDNA. Produced via immunoSEQ multiplex PCR; TCRdb's table is partial and in-frame only. The sample lists hundreds of thousands of clones, 9.6% occurring once. Source material: naive CD4+ T cells from blood. The TCR comes from a woman younger than 35 in good health.

The CDR3 is CASPRGEINEKLFF. For the CDR3, the DNA is TGTGCCAGCCCCCGGGGGGAGATCAATGAAAAACTGTTTTTT. The V call is TRBV2, the J call TRBJ1-4, with a weak D call TRBD1 (5 bases). V was clipped by 8 bases and J by 5 bases, with 15 bases between them. The CDR3 extends over 14 amino acids. CDR1 and CDR2 (germline): SNHLY, FYNNEI.